This T cell receptor beta chain was captured in a study of blood T cell repertoires in COVID-19 (TCRdb year 2020). Study-level background: Samples covering the acute and convalescent phases of COVID-19 were provided by collaborators in the United States, Italy and Spain. The material from the prospective study consisted of cDNA or gDNA derived from T cells, B-cell-depleted T cells, or PBMCs. Deeply sampled blood TCRbeta repertoires from subjects exposed to, actively infected with, or recovered from COVID-19 were included in the dataset. The repertoires were made available in a free public database intended to serve as a resource for research on the immune response to SARS-CoV-2. The samples were drawn from two sources: the first 160 participants of the ongoing ImmuneRACE study, and 1,000 to 1,500 subjects contributed by 6 global collaborators. Nearly every sample came with metadata listing a de-identified subject ID, COVID-19 status, age in years and sex. HLA class I and class II types, where available, came from metadata supplied by the sample provider rather than from assay-based typing.

Findings and caveats that apply to the study as a whole: The quantity of clinical and demographic metadata differed by source and by participant and was supplied without curation.

In the prospective study, participants were about 18 to 95 years old, resided in about two dozen geographic areas of the United States, and were enrolled through a virtual design. In the prospective study, cohorts were assigned on the basis of participant-reported clinical history obtained from a screening survey and a study questionnaire. Exposed participants had been in contact, within 2 weeks of entering the study, with a person who had a PCR-confirmed or clinician-diagnosed case of COVID-19. Each participant in the prospective study had whole blood, serum and a nasopharyngeal or oropharyngeal swab collected by mobile phlebotomists. Additional blood draws and questionnaires over an approximately two-month period could optionally be provided by prospective study participants. Before DNA extraction, blood samples from the prospective study were shipped at room temperature or frozen. This clone was picked up one time. The specificity of this receptor is unknown. No base qualities exist here, and no much larger clone lies one base off it.

TCRbeta CDR3 regions were amplified from genomic DNA by means of the immunoSEQ Assay, a bias-controlled multiplex PCR. The paper's data handling went like this. The number of nucleated cells in each sample was estimated from the amplification of reference gene primers within the assay. Sequence reads were collapsed and filtered to measure the absolute abundance of every unique TCRbeta CDR3 rearrangement. Productive Simpson clonality was computed per sample as the square root of Simpson's diversity index over productive rearrangements. This is the immuneACCESS table as TCRdb keeps it, with only in-frame sequences that have V and J called. A part of the clones is gone; compared with another copy, unresolved V genes explain less than half, and the rest is unexplained. From that table come the V and J calls and clone size; the DNA was used to work out D and trimming. This sample gives about 190,000 clones in total; 84% of them show up just once. Clones ranked in the top ten supply about 3.2% of the sample.

This TCR was sampled from a woman between 25 and 40 years old who had been exposed to COVID-19. Sequenced sample: PBMCs or T cells enriched from blood (not recorded which).

The DNA reads TGCAGCGCTGGGTCAGGTGGAGGCGGCTATGGCTACACCTTC. The encoded protein is CSAGSGGGGYGYTF. The rearranged segments are TRBV29-1 and TRBJ1-2, with the D segment identity uncertain. Taken from the germline V gene, the CDR1 and CDR2 loops are SQVTM and ANQGSEA. Between the V and J ends, shortened by 7 bases and 4 bases respectively, the junction contains 19 bases. The CDR3, from cysteine to phenylalanine, totals 14 residues. The kept DNA is CDR3 alone, 42 bases in frame from the first base.